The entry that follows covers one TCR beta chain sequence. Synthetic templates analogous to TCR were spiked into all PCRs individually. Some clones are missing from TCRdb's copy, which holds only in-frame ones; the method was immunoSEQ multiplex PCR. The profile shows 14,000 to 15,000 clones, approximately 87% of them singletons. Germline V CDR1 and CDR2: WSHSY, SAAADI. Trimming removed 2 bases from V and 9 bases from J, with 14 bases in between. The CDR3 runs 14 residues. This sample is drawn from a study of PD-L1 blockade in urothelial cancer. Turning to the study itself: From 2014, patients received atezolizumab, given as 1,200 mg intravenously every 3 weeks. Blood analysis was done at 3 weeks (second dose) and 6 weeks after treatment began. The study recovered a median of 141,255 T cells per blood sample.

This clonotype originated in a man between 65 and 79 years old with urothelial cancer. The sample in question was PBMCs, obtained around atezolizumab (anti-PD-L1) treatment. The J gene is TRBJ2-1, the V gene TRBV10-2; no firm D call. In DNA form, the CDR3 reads TGCGCCAGCAGTGAGATCGGCGGAATTGTTGAGCAGTTCTTC. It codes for CASSEIGGIVEQFF.